Described below is a single TCR beta chain sequence and its context. The sample originates from a study of blood T cell repertoires in COVID-19. There are 14 residues in the CDR3. Germline CDR1 SGDLS, CDR2 YYNGEE. Trimming cost V 4 bases and J 4 bases, with 14 bases left between them. Some clones are missing from TCRdb's copy, which holds only in-frame ones; the method was immunoSEQ multiplex PCR. This table has 250,000 or so clones, 70% to 90% appearing once. Across about two dozen US areas, participants ranged in age from about 18 to 90 years. Recovery among Cohort 3 donors was established by two negative PCRs, clearance, or symptom resolution.

The sample taken for sequencing was PBMCs or T cells enriched from blood (not recorded which). This TCR derives from a woman between 50 and 59 years old who had recovered from COVID-19. The genes are TRBV9 and TRBJ1-2, with D possibly matching TRBD1 (5 bases). The CDR3 sequence: CASSPRGDPYGYTF. In nucleotides, the CDR3 is TGTGCCAGCAGCCCCCGGGGGGACCCCTATGGCTACACCTTC.